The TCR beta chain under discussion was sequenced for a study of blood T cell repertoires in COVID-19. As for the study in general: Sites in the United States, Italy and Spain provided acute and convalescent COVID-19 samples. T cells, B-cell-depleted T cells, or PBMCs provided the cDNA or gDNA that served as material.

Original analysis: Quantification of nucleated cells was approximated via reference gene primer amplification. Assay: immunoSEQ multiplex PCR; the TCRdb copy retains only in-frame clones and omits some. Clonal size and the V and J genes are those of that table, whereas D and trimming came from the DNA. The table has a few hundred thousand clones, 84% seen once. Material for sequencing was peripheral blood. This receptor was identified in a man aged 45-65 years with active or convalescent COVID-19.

CDR3: CASSSGTGGTYEQYV. CDR3 in DNA: TGCGCCAGCAGCTCCGGGACAGGGGGAACCTACGAGCAGTACGTC. The V gene is TRBV5-1, the J gene TRBJ2-7, with 11 bases that match TRBD1. This CDR3 has 15 residues. CDR1 SGHRS and CDR2 YFSETQ come from the germline V gene. V dropped 3 bases and J dropped 2; count of bases not matched to a gene: 4.